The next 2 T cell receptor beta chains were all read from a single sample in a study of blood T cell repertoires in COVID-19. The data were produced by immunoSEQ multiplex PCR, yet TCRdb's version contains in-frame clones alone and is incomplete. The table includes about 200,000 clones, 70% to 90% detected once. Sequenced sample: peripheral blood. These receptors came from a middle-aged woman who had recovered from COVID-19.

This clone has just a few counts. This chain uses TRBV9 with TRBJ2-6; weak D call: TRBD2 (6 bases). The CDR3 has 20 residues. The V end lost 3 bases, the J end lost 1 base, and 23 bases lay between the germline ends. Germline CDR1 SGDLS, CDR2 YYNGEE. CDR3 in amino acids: CASSAEAGRLNLSGANVLTF. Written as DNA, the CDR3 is TGTGCCAGCAGCGCAGAGGCGGGGAGACTGAACTTATCTGGGGCCAACGTCCTGACTTTC.

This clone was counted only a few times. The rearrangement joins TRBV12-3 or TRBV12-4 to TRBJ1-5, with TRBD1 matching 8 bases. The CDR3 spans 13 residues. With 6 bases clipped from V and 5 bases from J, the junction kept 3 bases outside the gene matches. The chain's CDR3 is CASRETGDQPQHF. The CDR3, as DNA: TGTGCCAGCAGAGAGACAGGGGATCAGCCCCAGCATTTT.